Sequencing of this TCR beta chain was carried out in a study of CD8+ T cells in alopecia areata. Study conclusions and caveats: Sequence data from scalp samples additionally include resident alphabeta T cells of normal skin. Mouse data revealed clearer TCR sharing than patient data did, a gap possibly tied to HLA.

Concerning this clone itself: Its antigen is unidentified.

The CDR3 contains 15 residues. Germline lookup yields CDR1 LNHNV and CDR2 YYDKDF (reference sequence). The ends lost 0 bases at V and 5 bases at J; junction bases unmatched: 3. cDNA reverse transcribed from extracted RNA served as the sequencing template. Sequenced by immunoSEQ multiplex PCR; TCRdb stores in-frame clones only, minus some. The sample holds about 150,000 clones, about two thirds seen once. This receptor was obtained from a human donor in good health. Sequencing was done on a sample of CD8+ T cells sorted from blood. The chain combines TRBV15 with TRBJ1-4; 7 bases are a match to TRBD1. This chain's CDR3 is CATSRDVTGNEKLFF. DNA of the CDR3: TGTGCCACCAGCAGAGATGTGACAGGGAATGAAAAACTGTTTTTT.